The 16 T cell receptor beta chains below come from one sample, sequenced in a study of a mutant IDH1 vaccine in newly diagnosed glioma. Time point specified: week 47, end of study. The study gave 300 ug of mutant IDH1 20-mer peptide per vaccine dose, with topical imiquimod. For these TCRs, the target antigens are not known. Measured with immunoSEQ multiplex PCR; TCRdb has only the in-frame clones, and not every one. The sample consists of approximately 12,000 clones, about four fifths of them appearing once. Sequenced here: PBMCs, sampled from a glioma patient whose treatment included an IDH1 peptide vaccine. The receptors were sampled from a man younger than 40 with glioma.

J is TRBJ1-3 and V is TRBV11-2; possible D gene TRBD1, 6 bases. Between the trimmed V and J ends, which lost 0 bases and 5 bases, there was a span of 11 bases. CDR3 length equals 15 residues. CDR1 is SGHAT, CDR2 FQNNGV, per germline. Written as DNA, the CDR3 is TGTGCCAGCAGCTTAGAGGGACAAGTGAGAAACACCATATATTTT. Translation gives CASSLEGQVRNTIYF.

The CDR3 DNA is TGTGCCAGTAGTATGGTAGGGCTTTATGGCTACACCTTC. Residues: CASSMVGLYGYTF. This chain links TRBV19 with TRBJ1-2; D is unclear. The CDR3 runs to 13 residues. V lost 3 bases to trimming and J lost 5 bases, with 10 bases between them. CDR1 is LNHDA, CDR2 SQIVND, per germline (reference sequence).

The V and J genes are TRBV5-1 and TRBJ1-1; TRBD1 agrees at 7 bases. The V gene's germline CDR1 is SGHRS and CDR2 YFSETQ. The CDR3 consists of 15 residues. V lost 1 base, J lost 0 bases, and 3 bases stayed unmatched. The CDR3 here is CASSLWGQLNTEAFF. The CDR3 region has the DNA TGCGCCAGCAGCTTGTGGGGACAGCTGAACACTGAAGCTTTCTTT.

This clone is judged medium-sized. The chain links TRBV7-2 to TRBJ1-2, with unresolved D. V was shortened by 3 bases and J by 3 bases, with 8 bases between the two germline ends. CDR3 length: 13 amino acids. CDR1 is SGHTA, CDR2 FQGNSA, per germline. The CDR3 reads CASSLGEDYGYTF. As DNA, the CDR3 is TGTGCCAGCAGCTTGGGTGAGGACTATGGCTACACCTTC. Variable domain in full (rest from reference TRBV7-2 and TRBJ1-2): GAGVSQSPSNKVTEKGKDVELRCDPISGHTALYWYRQSLGQGLEFLIYFQGNSAPDKSGLPSDRFSAERTGGSVSTLTIQRTQQEDSAVYLCASSLGEDYGYTFGSGTRLTVV.

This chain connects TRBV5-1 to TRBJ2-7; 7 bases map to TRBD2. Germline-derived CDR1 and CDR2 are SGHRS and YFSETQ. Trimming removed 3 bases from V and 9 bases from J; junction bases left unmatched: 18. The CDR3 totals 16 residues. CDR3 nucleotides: TGCGCCAGCAGCTCGTTGGGAGCGGGACTCTACGAAGGGCAGTACTTC. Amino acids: CASSSLGAGLYEGQYF.

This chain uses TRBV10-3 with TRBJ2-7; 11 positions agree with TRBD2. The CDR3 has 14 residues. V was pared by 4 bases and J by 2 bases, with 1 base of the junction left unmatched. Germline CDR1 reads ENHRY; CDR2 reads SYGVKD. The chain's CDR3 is CAISGLAGTYEQYF. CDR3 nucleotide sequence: TGTGCCATCAGTGGACTAGCGGGAACCTACGAGCAGTACTTC.

The CDR3 loop is CASSQDRHYNEQFF. As DNA, the CDR3 is TGCGCCAGCAGCCAAGATAGGCATTACAATGAGCAGTTCTTC. The rearrangement joins TRBV4-1 to TRBJ2-1; D remains unclear. The V gene's germline CDR1 is MGHRA and CDR2 YSYEKL. The V gene lost 0 bases and the J gene lost 4 bases, with 7 bases spanning the gap. This CDR3 comprises 14 residues.

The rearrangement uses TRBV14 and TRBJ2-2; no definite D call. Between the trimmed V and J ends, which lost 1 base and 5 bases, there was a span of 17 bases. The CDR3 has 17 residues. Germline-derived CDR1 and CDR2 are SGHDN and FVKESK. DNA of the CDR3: TGTGCCAGCAGCCAAGCCCCCGGTCTGATTGGGACCGGGGAGCTGTTTTTT. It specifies CASSQAPGLIGTGELFF.

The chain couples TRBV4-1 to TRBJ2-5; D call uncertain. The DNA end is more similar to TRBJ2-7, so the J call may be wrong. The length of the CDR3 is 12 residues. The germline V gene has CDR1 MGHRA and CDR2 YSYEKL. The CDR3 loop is CASSPDSYEQYF. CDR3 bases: TGCGCCAGCAGCCCCGACTCTTACGAGCAGTACTTC.

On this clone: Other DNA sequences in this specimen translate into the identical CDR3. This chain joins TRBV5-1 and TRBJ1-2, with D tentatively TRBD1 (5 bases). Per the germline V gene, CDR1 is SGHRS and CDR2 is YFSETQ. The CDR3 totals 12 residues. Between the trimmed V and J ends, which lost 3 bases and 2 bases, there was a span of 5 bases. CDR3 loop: CASSWGNYGYTF. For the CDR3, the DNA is TGCGCCAGCAGCTGGGGCAACTATGGCTACACCTTC.

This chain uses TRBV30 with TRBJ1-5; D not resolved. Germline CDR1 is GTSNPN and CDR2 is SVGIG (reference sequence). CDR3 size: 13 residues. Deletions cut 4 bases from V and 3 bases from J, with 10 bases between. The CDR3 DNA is TGTGCCTGGACCGGGGAAAACAATCAGCCCCAGCATTTT. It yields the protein CAWTGENNQPQHF.

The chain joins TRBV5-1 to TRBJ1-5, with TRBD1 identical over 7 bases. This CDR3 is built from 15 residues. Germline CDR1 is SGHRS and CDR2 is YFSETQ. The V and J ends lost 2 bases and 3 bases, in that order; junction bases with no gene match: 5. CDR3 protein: CASSLTGTDNQPQHF. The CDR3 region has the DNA TGCGCCAGCAGCTTAACCGGGACAGACAATCAGCCCCAGCATTTT.

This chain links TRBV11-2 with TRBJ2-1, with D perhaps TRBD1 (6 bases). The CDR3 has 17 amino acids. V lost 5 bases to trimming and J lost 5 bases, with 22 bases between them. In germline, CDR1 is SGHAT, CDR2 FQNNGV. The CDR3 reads CASSPLRGTPSNNEQFF. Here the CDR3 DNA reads TGTGCCAGCAGCCCGCTGAGGGGGACCCCCTCAAACAATGAGCAGTTCTTC.

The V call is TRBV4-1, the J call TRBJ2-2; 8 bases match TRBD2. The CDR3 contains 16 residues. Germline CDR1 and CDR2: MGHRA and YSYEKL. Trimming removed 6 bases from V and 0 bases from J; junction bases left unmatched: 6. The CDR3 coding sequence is TGCGCCAGCAGTCCCAAGGGACTAGCGAACACCGGGGAGCTGTTTTTT. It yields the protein CASSPKGLANTGELFF.

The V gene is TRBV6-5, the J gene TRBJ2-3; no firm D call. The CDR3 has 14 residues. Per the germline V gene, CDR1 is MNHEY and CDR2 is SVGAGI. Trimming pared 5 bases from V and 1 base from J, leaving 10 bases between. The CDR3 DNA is TGTGCCAGCAGTCTCGCCCCGGGCACAGATACGCAGTATTTT. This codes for CASSLAPGTDTQYF.

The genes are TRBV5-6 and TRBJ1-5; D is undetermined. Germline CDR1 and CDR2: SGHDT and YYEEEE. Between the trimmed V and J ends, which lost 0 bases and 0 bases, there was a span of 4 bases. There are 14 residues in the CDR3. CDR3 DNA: TGTGCCAGCAGCTTGGGCAGTAGCAATCAGCCCCAGCATTTT. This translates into CASSLGSSNQPQHF.